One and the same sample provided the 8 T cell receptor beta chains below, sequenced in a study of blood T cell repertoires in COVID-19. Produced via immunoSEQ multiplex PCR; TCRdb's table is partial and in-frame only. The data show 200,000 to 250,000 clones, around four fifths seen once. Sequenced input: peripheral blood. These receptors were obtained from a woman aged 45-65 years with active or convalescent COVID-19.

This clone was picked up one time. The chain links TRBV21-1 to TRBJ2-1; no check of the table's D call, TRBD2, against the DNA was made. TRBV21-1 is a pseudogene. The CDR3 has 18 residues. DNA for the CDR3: TGTGCCAGCAGCCGACTCATTGGGGAGGCCAGCTCCTACAATGAGCAGTTCTTC. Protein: CASSRLIGEASSYNEQFF.

CDR3 region: CAWMARAPGTGELFF. CDR3 coding DNA: TGTGCCTGGATGGCCAGGGCCCCTGGTACCGGGGAGCTGTTTTTT. V is TRBV30 and J is TRBJ2-2, with D possibly TRBD1 on 5 matching bases. The CDR3 is 15 residues long. Germline lookup yields CDR1 GTSNPN and CDR2 SVGIG (reference sequence). Between the trimmed V and J ends, which lost 4 bases and 5 bases, there was a span of 17 bases.

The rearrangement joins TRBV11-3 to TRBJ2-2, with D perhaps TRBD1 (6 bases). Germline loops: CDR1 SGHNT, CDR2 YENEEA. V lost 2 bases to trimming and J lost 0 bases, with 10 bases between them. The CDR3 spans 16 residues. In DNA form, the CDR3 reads TGTGCCAGCAGCTTATCTAGGACAGCGAACACCGGGGAGCTGTTTTTT. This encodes CASSLSRTANTGELFF.

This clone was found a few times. CDR3 protein: CASSQTGGENSPLHF. For the CDR3, the DNA is TGTGCCAGCAGCCAGACAGGGGGCGAAAATTCACCCCTCCACTTT. The chain joins TRBV3-1 (or the pseudogene TRBV3-2) to TRBJ1-6; 10 bases align to TRBD1. Germline-derived CDR1 and CDR2 are LGHDT and YNNKEL (reference sequence). CDR3 length: 15 amino acids. V dropped 3 bases and J dropped 7; count of bases not matched to a gene: 3.

CDR3 in DNA: TGTGCCAGCAGCCAAGATGCCGAGGTTAGTGGCTACACCTTC. It encodes CASSQDAEVSGYTF. The chain has TRBV4-2 and TRBJ1-2; D is undetermined. The germline V gene has CDR1 LGHNA and CDR2 YNFKEQ. The CDR3 contains 14 residues. Trimming stripped 0 bases from V and 7 bases from J, with 12 bases between.

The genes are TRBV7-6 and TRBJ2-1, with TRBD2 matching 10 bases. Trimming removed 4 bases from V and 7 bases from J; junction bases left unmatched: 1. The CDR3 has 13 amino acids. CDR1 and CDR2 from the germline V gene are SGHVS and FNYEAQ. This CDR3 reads CASSSGLANEQFF. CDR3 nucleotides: TGTGCCAGCAGCTCGGGACTAGCGAATGAGCAGTTCTTC. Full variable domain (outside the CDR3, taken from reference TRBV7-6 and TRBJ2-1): GAGVSQSPRYKVTKRGQDVALRCDPISGHVSLYWYRQALGQGPEFLTYFNYEAQQDKSGLPNDRFSAERPEGSISTLTIQRTEQRDSAMYRCASSSGLANEQFFGPGTRLTVL.

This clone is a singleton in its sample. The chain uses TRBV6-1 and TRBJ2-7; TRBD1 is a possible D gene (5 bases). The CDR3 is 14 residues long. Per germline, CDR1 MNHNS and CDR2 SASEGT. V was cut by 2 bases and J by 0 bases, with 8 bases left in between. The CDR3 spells CASSELDNSYEQYV. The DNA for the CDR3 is TGTGCCAGCAGTGAACTGGACAACTCCTACGAGCAGTACGTC.

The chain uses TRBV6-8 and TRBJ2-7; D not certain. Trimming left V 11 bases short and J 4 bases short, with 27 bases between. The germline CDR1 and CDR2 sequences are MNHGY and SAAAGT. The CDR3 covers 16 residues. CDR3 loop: CAAILGDGKDSYEQYV. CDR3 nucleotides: TGTGCCGCTATTCTGGGCGACGGAAAGGATTCATACGAGCAGTACGTC.